This T cell receptor (beta chain) was observed in a study of T cells in Graves' hyperthyroidism and ophthalmopathy. This CDR3 spans 15 amino acids. Germline assignment: CDR1 LNHNV and CDR2 YYDKDF (reference sequence). V lost 4 bases to trimming and J lost 2 bases, with 15 bases between them. At least 3 on the Clinical Activity Score was recorded for ophthalmopathy patients, who also had NOSPECS grade at least 4 and duration under 3 months. TCR beta CDR3 regions were amplified from RNA. HTBI primers were employed in a first-round RT-PCR of the TCR CDR3. TCRdb redid the calling of the multiplex PCR reads with MiXCR, one entry per CDR3 protein. The sample yields about 520,000 distinct CDR3 sequences, approximately 25% seen once.

This sequence was found in a young woman with Graves' ophthalmopathy. The chain recombines TRBV15 with TRBJ2-7; D might be TRBD1 (7 bases). The sequenced sample consisted of blood. The CDR3 reads CATSNYDREAYEQYF. The CDR3, as DNA: TGTGCCACCAGCAACTACGACAGGGAGGCCTACGAGCAGTACTTC. Full variable domain (remainder filled in from reference TRBV15 and TRBJ2-7): DAMVIQNPRYQVTQFGKPVTLSCSQTLNHNVMYWYQQKSSQAPKLLFHYYDKDFNNEADTPDNFQSRRPNTSFCFLDIRSPGLGDTAMYLCATSNYDREAYEQYFGPGTRLTVT.